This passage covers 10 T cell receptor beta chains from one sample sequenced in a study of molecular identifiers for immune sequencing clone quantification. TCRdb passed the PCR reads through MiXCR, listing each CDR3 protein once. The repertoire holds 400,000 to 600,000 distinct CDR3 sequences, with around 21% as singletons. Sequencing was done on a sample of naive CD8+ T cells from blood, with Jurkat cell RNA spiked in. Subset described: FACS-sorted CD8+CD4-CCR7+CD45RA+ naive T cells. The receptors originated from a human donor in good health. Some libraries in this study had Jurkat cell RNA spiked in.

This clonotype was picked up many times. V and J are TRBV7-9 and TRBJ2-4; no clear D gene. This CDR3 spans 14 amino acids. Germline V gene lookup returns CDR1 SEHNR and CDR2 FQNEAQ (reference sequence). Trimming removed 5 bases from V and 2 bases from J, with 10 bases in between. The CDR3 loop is CASSPIFSKNIQYF. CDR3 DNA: TGTGCCAGCAGCCCGATCTTTTCCAAAAACATTCAGTACTTC.

CDR3 protein: CASKTGVAYEQYF. CDR3 sequence (DNA): TGTGCCAGCAAGACAGGGGTTGCCTACGAGCAGTACTTC. J is TRBJ2-7 and V is TRBV28, with TRBD1 identical over 8 bases. CDR1 is MDHEN, CDR2 SYDVKM, per germline. V trimming: 7 bases; J trimming: 2 bases; junction bases outside the gene matches: 4. The CDR3 totals 13 residues.

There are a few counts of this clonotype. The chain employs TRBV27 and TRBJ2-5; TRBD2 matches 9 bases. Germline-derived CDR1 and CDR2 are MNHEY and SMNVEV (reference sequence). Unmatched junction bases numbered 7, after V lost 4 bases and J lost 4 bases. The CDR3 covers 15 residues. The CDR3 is CASSSLTSGLETQYF. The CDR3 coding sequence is TGTGCCAGCAGTTCACTGACTAGCGGCCTAGAGACCCAGTACTTC.

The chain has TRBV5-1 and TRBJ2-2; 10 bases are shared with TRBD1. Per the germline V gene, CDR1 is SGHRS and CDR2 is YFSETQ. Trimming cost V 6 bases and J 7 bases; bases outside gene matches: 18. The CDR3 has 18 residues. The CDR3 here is CASTTYYPGQGTGGELFF. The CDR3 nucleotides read TGCGCCAGCACCACTTATTACCCGGGACAGGGGACTGGCGGGGAGCTGTTTTTT. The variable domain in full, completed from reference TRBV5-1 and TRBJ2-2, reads KAGVTQTPRYLIKTRGQQVTLSCSPISGHRSVSWYQQTPGQGLQFLFEYFSETQRNKGNFPGRFSGRQFSNSRSEMNVSTLELGDSALYLCASTTYYPGQGTGGELFFGEGSRLTVL.

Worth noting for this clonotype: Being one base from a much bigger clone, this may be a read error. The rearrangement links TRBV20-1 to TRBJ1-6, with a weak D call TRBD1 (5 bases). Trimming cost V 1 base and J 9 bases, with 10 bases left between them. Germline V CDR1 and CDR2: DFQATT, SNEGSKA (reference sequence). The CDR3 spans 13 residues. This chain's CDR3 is CSARGRGFSPLHF. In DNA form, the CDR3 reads TGCAGTGCTAGAGGTCGGGGGTTTTCACCCCTCCACTTT.

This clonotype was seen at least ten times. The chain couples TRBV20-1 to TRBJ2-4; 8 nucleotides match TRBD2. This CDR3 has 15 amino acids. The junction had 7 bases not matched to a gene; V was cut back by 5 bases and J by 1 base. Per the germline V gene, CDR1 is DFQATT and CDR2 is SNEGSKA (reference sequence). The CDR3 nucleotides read TGCAGTGCTCGAAAACTAGCGGAGGCCAAAAACATTCAGTACTTC. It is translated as CSARKLAEAKNIQYF.

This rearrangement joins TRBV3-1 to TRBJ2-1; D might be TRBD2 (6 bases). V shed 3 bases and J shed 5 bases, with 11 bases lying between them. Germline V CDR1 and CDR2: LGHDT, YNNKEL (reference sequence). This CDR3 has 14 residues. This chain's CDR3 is CASSQGWGDNEQFF. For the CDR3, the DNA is TGTGCCAGCAGCCAGGGGTGGGGGGACAATGAGCAGTTCTTC.

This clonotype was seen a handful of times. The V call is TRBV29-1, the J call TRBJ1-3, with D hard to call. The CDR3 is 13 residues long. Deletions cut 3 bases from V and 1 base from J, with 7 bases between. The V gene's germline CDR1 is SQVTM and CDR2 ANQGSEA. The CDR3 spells CSVEMQSGNTIYF. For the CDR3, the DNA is TGCAGCGTTGAGATGCAATCTGGAAACACCATATATTTT.

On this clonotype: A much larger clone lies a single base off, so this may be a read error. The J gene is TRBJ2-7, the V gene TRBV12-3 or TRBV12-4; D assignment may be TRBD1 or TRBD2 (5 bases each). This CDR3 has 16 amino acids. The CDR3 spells CASSLAGTLPADEQHF. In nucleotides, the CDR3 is TGTGCCAGCAGTTTAGCCGGGACCCTCCCCGCGGACGAGCAGCACTTC.

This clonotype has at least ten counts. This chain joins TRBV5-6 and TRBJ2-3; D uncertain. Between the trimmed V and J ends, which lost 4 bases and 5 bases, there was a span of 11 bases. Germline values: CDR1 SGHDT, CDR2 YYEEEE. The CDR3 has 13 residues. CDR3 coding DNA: TGTGCCAGCAGCCCTGGGGATTTAGATACGCAGTATTTT. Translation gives CASSPGDLDTQYF.